This entry concerns a single T cell receptor (beta chain). The antigen is not known. Generated by immunoSEQ multiplex PCR, the TCRdb table keeps only in-frame clones and is missing some. The sample shows tens of thousands of clones, none of them appearing just once. The data belong to a study of T cell clonality in common variable immunodeficiency. Blood samples were heparinized, 5 to 8 ml per donor. Study outcomes and limitations: Fewer TCRbeta clones were shared among CVID subjects than controls. In common variable immunodeficiency, TCR beta chains reportedly carried fewer deletions and N-nucleotide insertions. CVID subjects showed higher TCRbeta clonality than healthy controls.

Specimen: peripheral blood mononuclear cells. The receptor was derived from a person between 18 and 69 years old in good health.

CDR3 DNA, as far as it was read: TGTGCCAGCAGCCGTAGCGGGAGATTCGCCAATGAC. This codes for CASSRSGRFAND. Given in full, the CDR3 is CASSRSGRFANDYTF. The chain has TRBV7-2 and TRBJ1-2; D gene ambiguous. With the read ending 3 residues before the CDR3 end, the germline J gene is used to fill in that end. The CDR3 extends over 15 amino acids. Germline CDR1 reads SGHTA; CDR2 reads FQGNSA.